This T cell receptor beta chain was observed in a study of T-cell memory formation after mild COVID-19 (dated by TCRdb to the early 2020s). A note on the overall study: TCR sequence clusters from the two donors were largely donor specific. The cohort comprised two young, previously healthy adult volunteers, one female and one male. Longitudinal TCRalpha and TCRbeta repertoire sequencing tracked T-cell clones expanding and contracting after mild COVID-19 in two donors.

From the cysteine up to the phenylalanine, the CDR3 has a length of 15 residues. CDR3 DNA only is kept here, 45 bases in frame from base 1. V was cut back by 4 bases and J by 2 bases, leaving a gap of 13 bases between them. CDR1 and CDR2 are drawn from the germline V gene: SGHTA, FQGNSA. In regard to this clonotype: The specificity of this receptor is unknown. No qualities accompany the bases; no much larger clone lies one base away.

Ficoll-Paque density gradient centrifugation was used to isolate PBMCs. TCRdb shows the sequencer as Illumina NovaSeq 6000. TCRalpha and TCRbeta cDNA libraries were built by 5'RACE with constant-segment primers, adding sample barcodes and unique molecular identifiers. Trizol reagent was used to extract RNA from every sample. The libraries were amplified in two PCR steps, and the second step added a second sample barcode and Illumina TruSeq adapters. The libraries were sequenced on an Illumina NovaSeq using 2 x 150 bp paired-end reads. On the study's bioinformatics: With migec v1.2.7, reads were demultiplexed and then collapsed into UMI-guided consensus sequences. Using mixcr v2.1.11, UMI consensuses were aligned to TRA and TRB V and J templates and then assembled into clonotypes. A clonotype was counted as expanded or contracted only when both edgeR and NoisET called the clonotype significant, with the noise models trained on biological replicates. For edgeR calls, a false discovery rate-adjusted p below 0.01 and a log2 fold-change threshold of 1 were applied. As an exploratory analysis of dynamics, max-normalized trajectories of the 1000 most abundant clonotypes were examined with PCA combined with hierarchical clustering. Separately sequenced CD4+ and CD8+ repertoires were used to assign the CD4 or CD8 phenotype of responding clones. TCRdb passed the public sequencing reads through fastp at Q25 and MiXCR, retaining productive beta sequences. Identical CDR3 proteins give one entry, which carries the most common genes and DNA. For this entry, the V and J calls and clone size follow TCRdb and not the study's own pipeline. This sample gives approximately 350,000 distinct CDR3 sequences in total; 28% of them show up just once. The top ten hold 13% of the sample.

Findings and caveats that apply to the study as a whole: The second-wave clones that peaked on day 37 were not confirmed to be SARS-CoV-2 specific. Balanced CD4/CD8 phenotypes were observed for clones contracting from day 15 to 85, whereas a bias towards CD4+ was observed for a second wave of clones expanding from day 15 to 37. Some responding clones were detected in pre-infection memory, which suggested that pre-existing cross-reactive memory T cells had joined the SARS-CoV-2 response. The study included only a couple of mild cases, and larger cohorts that include severe cases with pre-infection samples were judged to be necessary. Contracting CD4+ clones turned up mainly in the CM and EM memory subsets, whereas EMRA was where CD8+ clones were enriched.

The chain uses TRBV7-2 and TRBJ2-3, with the D gene call left open. Sample: PBMCs or a T cell subset sorted from them (not recorded which). The receptor was derived from an adult woman who had mild COVID-19 (a few samples of this study predate the infection). The sample titles of this study are shuffled in the database, so cell type and time point are left out; the donor was told from shared clones. The bases are TGTGCCAGCAGCTATACTCCCTCTTCCACAGATACGCAGTATTTT. This encodes CASSYTPSSTDTQYF.